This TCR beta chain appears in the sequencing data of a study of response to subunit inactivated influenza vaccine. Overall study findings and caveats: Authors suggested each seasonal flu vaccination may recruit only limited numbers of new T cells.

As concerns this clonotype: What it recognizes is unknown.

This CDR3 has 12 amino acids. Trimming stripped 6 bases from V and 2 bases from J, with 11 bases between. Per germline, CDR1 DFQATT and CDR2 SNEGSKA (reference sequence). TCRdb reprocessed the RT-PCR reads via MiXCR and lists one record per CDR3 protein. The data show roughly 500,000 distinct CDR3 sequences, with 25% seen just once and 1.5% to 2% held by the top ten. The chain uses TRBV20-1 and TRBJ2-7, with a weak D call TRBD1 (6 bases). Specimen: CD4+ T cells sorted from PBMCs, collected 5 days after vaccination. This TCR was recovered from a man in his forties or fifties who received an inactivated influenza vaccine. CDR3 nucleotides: TGCAGTGCAAGACAGGTGCCCTACGAGCAGTACTTC. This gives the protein CSARQVPYEQYF.